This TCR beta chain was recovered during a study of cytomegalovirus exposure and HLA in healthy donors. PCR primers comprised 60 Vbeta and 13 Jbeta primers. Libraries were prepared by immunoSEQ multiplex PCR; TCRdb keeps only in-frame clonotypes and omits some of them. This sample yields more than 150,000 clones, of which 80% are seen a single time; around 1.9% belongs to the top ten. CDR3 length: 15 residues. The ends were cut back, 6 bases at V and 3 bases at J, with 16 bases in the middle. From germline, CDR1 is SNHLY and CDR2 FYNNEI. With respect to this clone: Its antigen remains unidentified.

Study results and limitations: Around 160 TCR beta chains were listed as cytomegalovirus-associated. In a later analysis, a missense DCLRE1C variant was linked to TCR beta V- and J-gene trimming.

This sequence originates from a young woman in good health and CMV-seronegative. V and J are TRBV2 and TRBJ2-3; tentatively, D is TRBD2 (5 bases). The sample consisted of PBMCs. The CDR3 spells CASRPGFGVTDTQYF. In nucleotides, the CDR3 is TGTGCCAGCAGACCGGGATTTGGAGTGACAGATACGCAGTATTTT.